This is a list of T cell receptor beta chains from one sample in a study of T cells after yellow fever vaccination. Using its own MiXCR run on the 5' RACE reads, TCRdb lists one record per CDR3 protein. Of approximately 550,000 distinct CDR3 sequences in the sample, roughly 21% are singletons; the top ten hold roughly an eighth. The sequencing here drew on PBMCs, taken 15 days after the yellow fever booster vaccination. These receptors came from a man under 40 who received the YFV17D yellow fever vaccine. Each CDR3 is given with its conserved first and last residue. Fields, in order: clone size, D gene, V gene, J gene, CDR3 protein, CDR3 DNA. D genes are given only for firm matches. Clone size appears in some rows only: once, few, many, or a class for an expanded clone.

.	.	TRBV24-1	TRBJ2-1	CATSDPRETNNEQFF	TGTGCCACCAGTGATCCCCGGGAAACAAACAATGAGCAGTTCTTC
few	TRBD1	TRBV12-3/TRBV12-4	TRBJ1-2	CASSFSQGARNYGYTF	TGTGCCAGCAGTTTTTCGCAGGGGGCGCGTAACTATGGCTACACCTTC
few	.	TRBV29-1	TRBJ2-3	CSVEMGSRGDTQYF	TGCAGCGTTGAAATGGGGTCCCGCGGGGATACGCAGTATTTT
.	.	TRBV20-1	TRBJ2-5	CSAAAKETQYF	TGCAGTGCGGCGGCCAAAGAGACCCAGTACTTC
few	.	TRBV20-1	TRBJ1-3	CSASQSGGPGNTIYF	TGCAGTGCCTCACAATCGGGGGGGCCTGGAAACACCATATATTTT
few	.	TRBV29-1	TRBJ2-3	CSVGRQGGITDTQYF	TGCAGCGTTGGAAGACAGGGAGGTATCACAGATACGCAGTATTTT
few	TRBD1	TRBV20-1	TRBJ2-7	CSPYGQGNGYEQYF	TGCAGTCCGTACGGACAGGGGAATGGGTACGAGCAGTACTTC
few	TRBD1	TRBV12-3/TRBV12-4	TRBJ2-7	CASSSPTGFEQYF	TGTGCCAGCAGTTCCCCGACAGGGTTCGAGCAGTACTTC
.	.	TRBV7-6	TRBJ2-1	CASSDVGSYNEQFF	TGTGCCAGCAGCGACGTGGGCTCCTACAATGAGCAGTTCTTC
few	TRBD2	TRBV12-3/TRBV12-4	TRBJ2-3	CASSLRTSGIDTQYF	TGTGCCAGCAGTCTCCGGACTAGCGGTATAGATACGCAGTATTTT